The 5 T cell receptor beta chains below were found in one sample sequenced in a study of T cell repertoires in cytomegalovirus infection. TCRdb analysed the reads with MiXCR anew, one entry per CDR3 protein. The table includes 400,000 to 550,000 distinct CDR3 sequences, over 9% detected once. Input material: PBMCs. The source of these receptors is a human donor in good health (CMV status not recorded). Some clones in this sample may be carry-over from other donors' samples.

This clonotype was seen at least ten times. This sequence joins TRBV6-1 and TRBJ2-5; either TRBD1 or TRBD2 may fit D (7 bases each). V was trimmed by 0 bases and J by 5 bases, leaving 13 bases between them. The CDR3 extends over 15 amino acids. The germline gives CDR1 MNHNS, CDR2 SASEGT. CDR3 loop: CASSEAQGREETQYF. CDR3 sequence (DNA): TGTGCCAGCAGTGAAGCACAGGGGAGGGAGGAGACCCAGTACTTC.

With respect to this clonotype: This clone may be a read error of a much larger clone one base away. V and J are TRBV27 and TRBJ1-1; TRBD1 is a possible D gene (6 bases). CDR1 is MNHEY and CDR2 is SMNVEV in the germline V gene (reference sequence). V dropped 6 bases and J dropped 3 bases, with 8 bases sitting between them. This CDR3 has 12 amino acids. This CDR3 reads CASRGGDTEAFF. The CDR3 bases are TGTGCCAGCAGAGGGGGGGACACTGAAGCTTTCTTT.

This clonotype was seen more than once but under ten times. As DNA, the CDR3 is TGTGCCAGCAGTTCTACTCACAGGGACACAGATACGCAGTATTTT. Translating gives CASSSTHRDTDTQYF. The chain carries TRBV28 and TRBJ2-3; D might be TRBD1 (6 bases). V was clipped by 4 bases and J by 2 bases, with 13 bases between them. The CDR3 loop spans 15 amino acids. The germline CDR1 and CDR2 sequences are MDHEN and SYDVKM.

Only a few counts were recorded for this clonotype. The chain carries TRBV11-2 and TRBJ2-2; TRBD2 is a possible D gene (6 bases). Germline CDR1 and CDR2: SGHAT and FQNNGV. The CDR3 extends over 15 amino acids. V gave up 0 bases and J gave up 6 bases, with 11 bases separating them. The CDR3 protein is CASSLEGGSAGELFF. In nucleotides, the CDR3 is TGTGCCAGCAGCTTAGAGGGGGGATCAGCCGGGGAGCTGTTTTTT.

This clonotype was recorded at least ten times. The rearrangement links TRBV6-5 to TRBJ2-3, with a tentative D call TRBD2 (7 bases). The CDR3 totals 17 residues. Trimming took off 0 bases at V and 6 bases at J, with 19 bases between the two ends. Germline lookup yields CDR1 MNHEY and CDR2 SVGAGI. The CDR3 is CASSYSNPGGPGDTQYF. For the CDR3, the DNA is TGTGCCAGCAGTTACTCGAACCCGGGGGGCCCAGGGGATACGCAGTATTTT.